This TCR beta chain comes out of a study of control samples from healthy donors and cancer patients. The CDR3 covers 16 residues. V lost 4 bases and J 5 bases, leaving 15 bases between the germline ends. Germline V gene sequence: CDR1 WSHSY, CDR2 SAAADI. The data were produced by immunoSEQ multiplex PCR, yet TCRdb's version contains in-frame clones alone and is incomplete. In the table there are about 140,000 clones, roughly nine tenths of which are singletons. The chain recombines TRBV10-2 with TRBJ1-6; D not resolved. Sequencing was done on a sample of blood. This TCR derives from a man aged 18 to 29 in good health. CDR3 bases: TGCGCCAGCAGTGCTTACGGCCCATCAGATAATTCACCCCTCCACTTT. The encoded protein is CASSAYGPSDNSPLHF.